This entry lists 9 T cell receptor beta chains sequenced from one sample in a study of cytomegalovirus exposure and HLA in healthy donors. PCR involved 60 Vbeta and 13 Jbeta primers. Produced via immunoSEQ multiplex PCR; TCRdb's table is partial and in-frame only. Among 35,000 to 50,000 clones listed, 60% to 70% were seen once. Sequencing was performed on PBMCs. The source is a man in his forties in good health and CMV-seronegative.

The gene calls are TRBV7-6 and TRBJ2-5, with TRBD2 matching over 9 bases. V lost 1 base, J lost 5 bases, and 11 bases stayed unmatched. The V gene's germline CDR1 is SGHVS and CDR2 FNYEAQ. The CDR3 sequence is 17 residues long. CDR3 region: CASSLDPGSGGGETQYF. CDR3 DNA sequence: TGTGCCAGCAGCTTAGACCCGGGTAGCGGGGGAGGGGAGACCCAGTACTTC.

In its sample, this clone ranks as medium-sized. This chain connects TRBV28 to TRBJ2-7; 7 nucleotides agree with TRBD1. Trimming removed 5 bases from V and 6 bases from J; junction bases left unmatched: 13. CDR1 is MDHEN, CDR2 SYDVKM, per germline. This CDR3 is 15 amino acids long. The CDR3 region is CASSHYRGRSAEQYF. The CDR3 bases are TGTGCCAGCAGTCACTACAGGGGTCGATCTGCCGAGCAGTACTTC.

The chain is built from TRBV6-1 and TRBJ1-6; D unclear. The germline CDR1 and CDR2 sequences are MNHNS and SASEGT. The CDR3 spans 13 residues. V gave up 3 bases and J gave up 8 bases, with 8 bases separating them. CDR3 sequence reads: CASSDTTDSPLHF. The CDR3 nucleotides read TGTGCCAGCAGTGACACTACGGATTCACCCCTCCACTTT.

This clone has more than one count but fewer than ten. V and J are TRBV7-8 and TRBJ2-3, with 7 nucleotides matching TRBD2. V shed 5 bases, J shed 0 bases, and the junction held 5 bases outside the gene matches. Germline V gene data show CDR1 as SGHVS and CDR2 as FQNEAQ. CDR3 length: 15 residues. The CDR3 DNA reads as TGTGCCAGCAGCCAAAGCGGGGCGAGCACAGATACGCAGTATTTT. It is translated as CASSQSGASTDTQYF. Variable domain in full (rest from reference TRBV7-8 and TRBJ2-3): GAGVSQSPRYKVAKRGQDVALRCDPISGHVSLFWYQQALGQGPEFLTYFQNEAQLDKSGLPSDRFFAERPEGSVSTLKIQRTQQEDSAVYLCASSQSGASTDTQYFGPGTRLTVL.

The chain has TRBV4-1 and TRBJ1-1; D uncertain. The germline V gene has CDR1 MGHRA and CDR2 YSYEKL. The CDR3 has 15 residues. The germline V and J ends were trimmed by 1 base and 4 bases, with 13 bases remaining between them. The CDR3 region has the DNA TGCGCCAGCAGCCAAGGTCCGGCGGGGAGCACTGAAGCTTTCTTT. Translating gives CASSQGPAGSTEAFF.

The rearrangement joins TRBV7-2 to TRBJ2-2; D unclear. V lost 2 bases and J 0 bases, leaving 4 bases between the germline ends. The germline V gene has CDR1 SGHTA and CDR2 FQGNSA. CDR3 length: 14 amino acids. The CDR3: CASSLSPNTGELFF. The CDR3 nucleotides read TGTGCCAGCAGCTTATCTCCGAACACCGGGGAGCTGTTTTTT.

The chain employs TRBV2 and TRBJ2-7, with TRBD1 matching over 8 bases. Germline CDR1 reads SNHLY; CDR2 reads FYNNEI. The CDR3 is 15 residues long. V was pared by 1 base and J by 2 bases, with 4 bases of the junction left unmatched. The DNA for the CDR3 is TGTGCCAGCAGTGAAGGGACAGGGCTTACCTACGAGCAGTACTTC. Translated: CASSEGTGLTYEQYF.

This clone came up a few times. The chain couples TRBV15 to TRBJ1-5; TRBD1 might be the D (5 bases). V was cut by 1 base and J by 2 bases, with 18 bases left in between. The V gene's germline CDR1 is LNHNV and CDR2 YYDKDF (reference sequence). There are 18 residues in the CDR3. Here the CDR3 DNA reads TGTGCCACCAGCAGAGTGGCCTTGGGGGGTCAGGGCAATCAGCCCCAGCATTTT. This codes for CATSRVALGGQGNQPQHF.

This clone was seen only once. The chain employs TRBV25-1 and TRBJ1-1; D is ambiguous. V was clipped by 4 bases and J by 4 bases, with 13 bases between them. The CDR3 length is 14 residues. Looked up from germline, CDR1 is MGHDK and CDR2 is SYGVNS. Here the CDR3 reads CASSGAVGSTEAFF. As DNA, the CDR3 is TGTGCCAGCAGTGGGGCGGTGGGGAGCACTGAAGCTTTCTTT.